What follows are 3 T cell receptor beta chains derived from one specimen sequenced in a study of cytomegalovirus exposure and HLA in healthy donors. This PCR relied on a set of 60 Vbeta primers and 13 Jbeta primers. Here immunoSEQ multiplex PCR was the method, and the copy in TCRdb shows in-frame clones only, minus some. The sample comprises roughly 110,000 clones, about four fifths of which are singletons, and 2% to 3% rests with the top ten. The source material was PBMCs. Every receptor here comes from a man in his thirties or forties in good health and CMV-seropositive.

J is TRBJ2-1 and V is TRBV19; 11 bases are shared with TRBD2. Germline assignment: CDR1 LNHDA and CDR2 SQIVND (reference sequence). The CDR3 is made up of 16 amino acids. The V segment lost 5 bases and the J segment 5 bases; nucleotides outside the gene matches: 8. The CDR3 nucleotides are TGTGCCAGTAGTGGCGATAGCGGGGGGGCGCACAATGAGCAGTTCTTC. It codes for CASSGDSGGAHNEQFF.

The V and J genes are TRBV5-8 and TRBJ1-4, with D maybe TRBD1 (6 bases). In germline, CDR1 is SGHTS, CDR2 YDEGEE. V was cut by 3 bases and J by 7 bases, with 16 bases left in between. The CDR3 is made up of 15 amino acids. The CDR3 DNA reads TGTGCCAGCAGCTCGTACAGGGAAGTAGGTGAAAAACTGTTTTTT. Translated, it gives CASSSYREVGEKLFF.

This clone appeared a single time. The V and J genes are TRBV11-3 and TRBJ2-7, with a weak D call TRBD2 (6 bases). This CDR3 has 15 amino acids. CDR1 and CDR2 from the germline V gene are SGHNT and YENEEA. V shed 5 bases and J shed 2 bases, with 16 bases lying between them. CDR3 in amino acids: CASSAPGLPPYEQYF. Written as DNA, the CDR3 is TGTGCCAGCAGCGCGCCGGGACTGCCGCCCTACGAGCAGTACTTC.